The 26 T cell receptor beta chains presented below share a single source sample, sequenced in a study of T cells in women clearing cervical HPV infection. Measured with immunoSEQ multiplex PCR; TCRdb has only the in-frame clones, and not every one. The listing records about 32,000 clones. The sequenced sample consisted of blood buffy coat. The receptor set was obtained from a woman between 18 and 69 years old with a cervical HPV16 infection that either progressed to CIN3+ or cleared (not recorded which).

For this clone: The CDR3 end lies 3 residues beyond the end of the read and is filled in from the germline J gene. The chain combines TRBV19 with TRBJ2-7; TRBD2 agrees at 7 bases. The germline gives CDR1 LNHDA, CDR2 SQIVND (reference sequence). The CDR3 covers 13 residues. V shed 8 bases and J 2 bases; nucleotides not matched to a gene: 6. CDR3 DNA (partial): TGTGCCAGTTCTCCGGGGGGAACCTACGAG. Amino acid sequence: CASSPGGTYE. The whole CDR3 is CASSPGGTYEQYF.

Remarks on this clone: Read sequence stops 3 residues before the CDR3 end, and the germline J gene provides the missing end. This rearrangement joins TRBV13 to TRBJ2-7, with 7 bases aligning to TRBD1. V shed 5 bases and J 1 base; nucleotides not matched to a gene: 5. From germline, CDR1 is PRHDT and CDR2 FYEKMQ (reference sequence). The CDR3 length is 14 residues. The part of the CDR3 DNA that was read is TGTGCCAGCAGCAGAGACAGGGATTCCTACGAG. It yields the protein CASSRDRDSYE. The complete CDR3 protein is CASSRDRDSYEQYF.

Comments on this clone: Read coverage stops 3 residues before the CDR3 terminus; the germline J gene supplies the remainder. V and J are TRBV30 and TRBJ2-3, with TRBD2 identical over 14 bases. This CDR3 has 15 amino acids. Germline-derived CDR1 and CDR2 are GTSNPN and SVGIG (reference sequence). Here the CDR3 reads CAYTSGTSGRTTQYF. CDR3 DNA (partial): TGTGCCTACACCTCCGGGACTAGCGGGAGAACGACG.

With respect to this clone: The CDR3 end lies 3 residues beyond the end of the read and is filled in from the germline J gene. The chain links TRBV7-7 to TRBJ2-2; D gene unclear. The CDR3 sequence is 14 residues long. Germline V gene sequence: CDR1 SSHAT, CDR2 FNYEAQ (reference sequence). Trimming removed 5 bases at V and 0 bases at J, with 7 bases between. The CDR3 here is CASSAYSNTGELFF. Partial CDR3 DNA: TGTGCCAGCAGCGCCTACTCGAACACCGGGGAG.

A remark on this clone: The missing CDR3 end, 3 residues past where the read stops, is filled in from the germline J gene. This chain uses TRBV12-3 or TRBV12-4 with TRBJ2-3; TRBD2 matches at 13 bases. The ends lost 6 bases at V and 2 bases at J; junction bases unmatched: 8. The CDR3 is 17 residues long. The CDR3: CASSPRTSGGHTDTQYF. CDR3 bases read: TGTGCCAGCAGCCCTCGGACTAGCGGGGGTCACACAGATACG.

Note on this clone: One junction end does not reproduce the germline sequence, and a read error may be involved. The CDR3 end lies 3 residues beyond the end of the read and is filled in from the germline J gene. The chain couples TRBV12-3 or TRBV12-4 to TRBJ2-1, with 11 bases that match TRBD2. The CDR3 is 14 residues long. The CDR3 loop is CASRLAGGPGEQFF. CDR3 DNA, as far as it was read: TGTGCCAGCAGGTTAGCGGGGGGGCCAGGTGAG.

CDR3 DNA (partial): TGTGCCAGCTCACTATTTATAGAACGGAGCACAGATACC. Its protein is CASSLFIERSTDT. The complete CDR3 reads CASSLFIERSTDTYTF. The chain has TRBV18 and TRBJ1-2; D is unclear. The read is 3 residues too short to cover the CDR3 end, so that end is filled in from the germline J gene. The CDR3 sequence is 16 residues long. The V gene's germline CDR1 is KGHSH and CDR2 LQKENI.

On this clone: The CDR3 end lies 3 residues beyond the end of the read and is filled in from the germline J gene. The chain carries TRBV7-2 and TRBJ2-3, with D perhaps TRBD2 (5 bases). CDR3 length: 14 amino acids. CDR1 and CDR2 from the germline V gene are SGHTA and FQGNSA. V was trimmed by 1 base and J by 1 base, leaving 6 bases between them. This chain's CDR3 is CASSLGRGTDTQYF. The CDR3 DNA, read in part, is TGTGCCAGCAGCTTAGGGCGGGGCACAGATACG.

Remarks on this clone: The DNA ends 3 residues before the CDR3 does, and the rest of the CDR3 is filled in from the germline J gene. The genes are TRBV5-1 and TRBJ1-1; D remains unclear. Per germline, CDR1 SGHRS and CDR2 YFSETQ. The CDR3 contains 15 residues. Trimming shortened V by 1 base and J by 7 bases, and 17 bases separated the two germline ends. The CDR3 DNA, read in part, is TGCGCCAGCAGCTTGAGGGCAGCCCCCGAAGATGAA. Translation gives CASSLRAAPEDE. The CDR3 reads in full as CASSLRAAPEDEAFF.

A word on this clone: The read comes to an end 3 residues before the CDR3 does, leaving the germline J gene to fill in the end. This sequence joins TRBV7-6 and TRBJ1-2, with a possible D match to TRBD1 (5 bases). Germline V gives CDR1 SGHVS, CDR2 FNYEAQ. This CDR3 has 15 amino acids. The CDR3 is CASSPAGEAYNDYTF. The sequenced CDR3 bases are TGTGCCAGCAGCCCAGCGGGGGAGGCATACAATGAC.

Comment on this clone: The read finishes 3 residues shy of the CDR3 end, and the germline J gene is used to complete it. The rearrangement uses TRBV19 and TRBJ1-2, with 7 positions matching TRBD1. The CDR3 has 15 residues. Germline CDR1 and CDR2: LNHDA and SQIVND (reference sequence). CDR3 DNA (partial): TGTGCCAGTAGAGGTCGACAGGGAGGCACAGATACC. This codes for CASRGRQGGTDT. In full, the CDR3 reads CASRGRQGGTDTYTF.

A word on this clone: The CDR3 goes on 3 residues after the read ends, and that part is filled in from the germline J gene. The chain has TRBV7-9 and TRBJ2-7; D unresolved. Germline CDR1 and CDR2: SEHNR and FQNEAQ (reference sequence). V was cut by 2 bases and J by 3 bases, with 11 bases left in between. The CDR3 is 14 residues long. The CDR3 bases that were read are TGTGCCAGCAGCTTAAAGAACAACTACTACGAG. Protein product: CASSLKNNYYE. In full, the CDR3 is CASSLKNNYYEQYF.

A remark on this clone: Read coverage stops 3 residues before the CDR3 terminus; the germline J gene supplies the remainder. This chain connects TRBV19 to TRBJ1-4; D remains ambiguous. Trimming removed 5 bases at V and 8 bases at J, with 12 bases between. The CDR3 consists of 13 residues. Germline V gene sequence: CDR1 LNHDA, CDR2 SQIVND (reference sequence). The sequenced part of the CDR3 DNA is TGTGCCAGTAGTTACCTGGCGGGGGAAAAA. It encodes CASSYLAGEK. The entire CDR3 sequence reads CASSYLAGEKLFF.

Concerning this clone: The read is 3 residues too short to cover the CDR3 end, so that end is filled in from the germline J gene. This chain connects TRBV7-9 to TRBJ2-3, with D tentatively TRBD1 or TRBD2 (5 bases each). V was shortened by 2 bases and J by 2 bases, with 11 bases between the two germline ends. The CDR3 is made up of 15 amino acids. In germline, CDR1 is SEHNR, CDR2 FQNEAQ (reference sequence). The CDR3: CASSLRQGATDTQYF. CDR3 bases read: TGTGCCAGCAGCTTAAGGCAGGGAGCCACAGATACG.

About this clone itself: The read terminates 3 residues before the CDR3 end, so the remaining end is supplied by the germline J gene. V and J are TRBV19 and TRBJ1-5; 7 bases fit TRBD1. The CDR3 totals 15 residues. Trimming removed 3 bases from V and 0 bases from J; junction bases left unmatched: 2. The germline CDR1 and CDR2 sequences are LNHDA and SQIVND (reference sequence). The CDR3 sequence: CASSIQGGSNQPQHF. CDR3 DNA, as far as it was read: TGTGCCAGTAGTATCCAGGGGGGTAGCAATCAGCCC.

Comments on this clone: The read comes to an end 3 residues before the CDR3 does, leaving the germline J gene to fill in the end. The chain is built from TRBV30 and TRBJ1-2; D is possibly TRBD1 (5 bases). Germline loops: CDR1 GTSNPN, CDR2 SVGIG (reference sequence). The CDR3 totals 13 residues. Partial CDR3 DNA: TGTGCCTGGAGGGGACTATCCTCCAATGAC. This codes for CAWRGLSSND. The CDR3 in full is CAWRGLSSNDYTF.

About this clone: The CDR3 end is not reached by the read, which stops 3 residues before it; the germline J gene fills it in. At the DNA level, this CDR3 is encoded by other sequences in the same sample as well. V gene TRBV18 combines with J gene TRBJ2-4, with D perhaps TRBD1 (5 bases). Looked up from germline, CDR1 is KGHSH and CDR2 is LQKENI. The length of the CDR3 is 13 residues. The CDR3 bases that were read are TGTGCCAGCTCACCAGGGGCAGTATATGGT. This sequence encodes CASSPGAVYG. The CDR3 reads in full as CASSPGAVYGQYF.

On this clone itself: The read is 3 residues too short to cover the CDR3 end, so that end is filled in from the germline J gene. This chain links TRBV6-4 with TRBJ2-3, with 15 bases identical to TRBD2. This CDR3 contains 19 residues. Germline CDR1 is MRHNA and CDR2 is SNTAGT. Partial CDR3 DNA: TGTGCCAGCAGTGACCCGGGACTAGCGGGAGGTTTTCTCCGGGAGACG. Translated, it gives CASSDPGLAGGFLRET. The whole CDR3 region reads CASSDPGLAGGFLRETQYF.

With regard to this clone: The CDR3 goes on 3 residues after the read ends, and that part is filled in from the germline J gene. This chain links TRBV19 with TRBJ1-2, with D perhaps TRBD1 (5 bases). Germline values: CDR1 LNHDA, CDR2 SQIVND (reference sequence). CDR3 length equals 13 residues. The CDR3 sequence is CASSQLAGDDYTF. The DNA read from the CDR3 is TGTGCCAGTAGTCAACTAGCGGGGGATGAC.

With respect to this clone: The read ends 3 residues before the CDR3 terminus; that terminus is restored from the germline J gene. The gene calls are TRBV7-9 and TRBJ1-2; unclear D gene. Germline V CDR1 and CDR2: SEHNR, FQNEAQ (reference sequence). The CDR3 runs to 12 residues. The CDR3 here is CASSSYLQGYTF. CDR3 DNA, as far as it was read: TGTGCCAGCAGCTCCTACCTACAGGGC. The full variable domain, with the rest looked up from reference TRBV7-9 and TRBJ1-2, is DTGVSQNPRHKITKRGQNVTFRCDPISEHNRLYWYRQTLGQGPEFLTYFQNEAQLEKSRLLSDRFSAERPKGSFSTLEIQRTEQGDSAMYLCASSSYLQGYTFGSGTRLTVV.

Note on this clone: The sequenced fragment ends 3 residues before the CDR3 boundary, so the rest is inferred from the germline J gene. The rearrangement joins TRBV24-1 to TRBJ2-3; unclear D gene. Germline lookup yields CDR1 KGHDR and CDR2 SFDVKD. The germline V and J ends were trimmed by 4 bases and 5 bases, with 9 bases remaining between them. The CDR3 loop spans 13 amino acids. The CDR3 DNA, read in part, is TGTGCCACCAGTGAGCGTCCTAGAGATACG. Translating it yields CATSERPRDT. In full, the CDR3 is CATSERPRDTQYF.

As for this clone: The read terminates 3 residues before the CDR3 end, so the remaining end is supplied by the germline J gene. V usage is TRBV7-9 and J usage is TRBJ1-2; 7 bases agree with TRBD1. CDR3 length: 15 residues. CDR1 and CDR2 (germline): SEHNR, FQNEAQ (reference sequence). The part of the CDR3 DNA that was read is TGTGCCAGCAGCCCTGGACAGGTCTACGGATACGAC. Its translation: CASSPGQVYGYD. The whole CDR3 is CASSPGQVYGYDYTF.

Concerning this clone: The read stops 3 residues short of the end of the CDR3; the missing end is completed from the germline J gene. The J gene is TRBJ1-2, the V gene TRBV29-1, with a tentative D call TRBD1 (6 bases). CDR3 length: 12 amino acids. Germline V gives CDR1 SQVTM, CDR2 ANQGSEA. The V gene lost 0 bases and the J gene lost 6 bases, with 8 bases spanning the gap. The CDR3 loop is CSVEDRGDGYTF. The part of the CDR3 DNA that was read is TGCAGCGTTGAAGACAGGGGAGATGGC. The whole variable domain, filled in from reference TRBV29-1 and TRBJ1-2, reads SAVISQKPSRDICQRGTSLTIQCQVDSQVTMMFWYRQQPGQSLTLIATANQGSEATYESGFVIDKFPISRPNLTFSTLTVSNMSPEDSSIYLCSVEDRGDGYTFGSGTRLTVV.

A note on this clone: The CDR3 end lies 3 residues beyond the end of the read and is filled in from the germline J gene. The V call is TRBV30, the J call TRBJ2-2, with 7 bases that match TRBD2. The V gene end was trimmed by 0 bases and the J gene end by 0 bases; junction bases not matched to a gene: 4. This CDR3 has 16 residues. Germline loops: CDR1 GTSNPN, CDR2 SVGIG (reference sequence). CDR3 sequence: CAWSVLGGTNTGELFF. The CDR3 bases that were read are TGTGCCTGGAGTGTACTGGGGGGGACGAACACCGGGGAG.

Regarding this clone: The CDR3 end lies 3 residues beyond the end of the read and is filled in from the germline J gene. The genes are TRBV9 and TRBJ2-3, with D maybe TRBD2 (6 bases). The V gene lost 0 bases and the J gene lost 2 bases, with 10 bases spanning the gap. The CDR3 contains 15 residues. Germline values: CDR1 SGDLS, CDR2 YYNGEE. CDR3 residues: CASSVGAGPTDTQYF. The CDR3 DNA, read in part, is TGTGCCAGCAGCGTAGGAGCGGGTCCCACAGATACG. Full variable domain (rest looked up from reference TRBV9 and TRBJ2-3): DSGVTQTPKHLITATGQRVTLRCSPRSGDLSVYWYQQSLDQGLQFLIQYYNGEERAKGNILERFSAQQFPDLHSELNLSSLELGDSALYFCASSVGAGPTDTQYFGPGTRLTVL.

With regard to this clone: Coverage ceases 3 residues before the CDR3 finishes, and the germline J gene fills in the end. The chain combines TRBV24-1 with TRBJ1-2; TRBD1 is a possible D gene (5 bases). Deletions cut 10 bases from V and 7 bases from J, with 18 bases between. This CDR3 has 13 residues. The germline CDR1 and CDR2 sequences are KGHDR and SFDVKD. CDR3: CATQRAGTRGYTF. The covered CDR3 bases are TGTGCCACTCAACGTGCCGGGACTCGTGGC.